This T cell receptor (beta chain) was sequenced during a study of beta chain features in type 1 diabetes. Study-wide results and caveats: Equally in patients and controls, shorter templates might have been favored by PCR. Shortening of TCRB CDR3s, moderate but significant, appeared in all four CD4+ subsets of Type 1 diabetes patients.

Germline V gene data show CDR1 as SGDLS and CDR2 as YYNGEE. This CDR3 spans 16 amino acids. V trimming: 3 bases; J trimming: 7 bases; junction bases outside the gene matches: 7. The sequenced template was cDNA made from the entire isolated RNA. Sequencing used immunoSEQ multiplex PCR; TCRdb keeps in-frame clones, though not all of them. The data contain tens of thousands of clones, under 60% of them singletons. A word on this clone: Its cognate antigen is unknown.

This chain joins TRBV9 and TRBJ2-1; 13 positions agree with TRBD2. The TCR originated in a man aged 18 to 29 with type 1 diabetes. Sequences were obtained from stem cell memory CD4+ T cells from blood. In nucleotides, the CDR3 is TGTGCCAGCAGCGCCCAGGGACTAGCGGGATCGAATGAGCAGTTCTTC. The encoded protein is CASSAQGLAGSNEQFF.